The next 15 T cell receptor beta chains were all read from a single sample in a study of blood T cell repertoires in COVID-19. The data were produced by immunoSEQ multiplex PCR, yet TCRdb's version contains in-frame clones alone and is incomplete. The sample contains some 83,000 clones, around nine tenths of which appear only once. Sequenced material: peripheral blood. These TCRs come from an elderly woman with active or convalescent COVID-19.

The rearrangement uses TRBV7-2 and TRBJ2-7; D uncertain. The germline V gene encodes CDR1 SGHTA and CDR2 FQGNSA. V was shortened by 2 bases and J by 2 bases, with 4 bases between the two germline ends. The CDR3 has 12 residues. The CDR3 bases are TGTGCCAGCAGCTTATTAGCCTACGAGCAGTACTTC. Its protein is CASSLLAYEQYF.

This chain connects TRBV7-2 to TRBJ1-6, with 7 positions matching TRBD1. Germline V lookup: CDR1 SGHTA, CDR2 FQGNSA. The CDR3 spans 15 residues. V was pared by 4 bases and J by 4 bases, with 4 bases of the junction left unmatched. CDR3 protein: CASSSGTVYNSPLHF. CDR3 nucleotide sequence: TGTGCCAGCAGCTCGGGGACAGTATATAATTCACCCCTCCACTTT.

The chain links TRBV2 to TRBJ2-1; TRBD2 matches 11 bases. The CDR3 extends over 16 amino acids. Germline CDR1 is SNHLY and CDR2 is FYNNEI. V lost 11 bases to trimming and J lost 12 bases; unmatched junction nucleotides: 21. Here the CDR3 DNA reads TGTGCCTTCAGGGGGGGGCCCGGGACTAGCGGTTTATGGCAGTTCTTC. The encoded protein is CAFRGGPGTSGLWQFF.

The chain links TRBV24-1 to TRBJ2-5, with D possibly being TRBD1 (6 bases). The CDR3 runs to 15 residues. V lost 4 bases and J 1 base, leaving 12 bases between the germline ends. CDR1 and CDR2 (germline): KGHDR, SFDVKD. The CDR3 protein is CATSDLTGPQETQYF. For the CDR3, the DNA is TGTGCCACCAGTGACCTGACAGGTCCCCAAGAGACCCAGTACTTC.

The genes are TRBV18 and TRBJ2-2; 7 bases align to TRBD1. Unmatched junction bases numbered 4, after V lost 3 bases and J lost 6 bases. CDR1 and CDR2 from the germline V gene are KGHSH and LQKENI. The CDR3 sequence is 14 residues long. CDR3 residues: CASSPDRSAGELFF. CDR3 DNA: TGTGCCAGCTCACCGGACAGGTCGGCCGGGGAGCTGTTTTTT.

Notes on this clone: This sample includes further DNA sequences coding for the same CDR3. J is TRBJ2-3 and V is TRBV12-3 or TRBV12-4; no clear D gene. Trimming removed 5 bases from V and 6 bases from J, with 6 bases in between. CDR3 length equals 11 residues. CDR3 sequence reads: CASSLRDTQYF. As DNA, the CDR3 is TGTGCCAGCAGTCTCCGGGATACGCAGTATTTT.

The chain is built from TRBV30 and TRBJ1-1; D not certain. The CDR3 loop spans 12 amino acids. Trimming removed 4 bases from V and 5 bases from J, with 11 bases in between. Germline CDR1 reads GTSNPN; CDR2 reads SVGIG (reference sequence). CDR3 loop: CAWISSGTEAFF. As DNA, the CDR3 is TGTGCCTGGATTAGCTCTGGTACTGAAGCTTTCTTT.

This chain uses TRBV7-2 with TRBJ1-5; possibly TRBD1 for D (6 bases). V lost 5 bases and J lost 2, with 16 bases in between. Per the germline V gene, CDR1 is SGHTA and CDR2 is FQGNSA. The CDR3 length is 16 residues. CDR3 sequence: CASSVGESGGNQPQHF. The CDR3 DNA sequence: TGTGCCAGCAGCGTAGGGGAGTCAGGGGGCAATCAGCCCCAGCATTTT.

This chain connects TRBV9 to TRBJ1-3, with a possible D match to TRBD1 (5 bases). Germline values: CDR1 SGDLS, CDR2 YYNGEE. The ends were cut back, 4 bases at V and 0 bases at J, with 11 bases in the middle. The CDR3 extends over 15 amino acids. As DNA, the CDR3 is TGTGCCAGCAGCTCTCTACAGGTCTCTGGAAACACCATATATTTT. Translated, it gives CASSSLQVSGNTIYF. Filled out from reference TRBV9 and TRBJ1-3, the complete variable domain reads DSGVTQTPKHLITATGQRVTLRCSPRSGDLSVYWYQQSLDQGLQFLIQYYNGEERAKGNILERFSAQQFPDLHSELNLSSLELGDSALYFCASSSLQVSGNTIYFGEGSWLTVV.

This clone was seen just once. The rearrangement links TRBV24-1 to TRBJ2-5, with TRBD1 matching over 10 bases. Germline CDR1 KGHDR, CDR2 SFDVKD. The junction had 3 bases not matched to a gene; V was cut back by 4 bases and J by 2 bases. This CDR3 has 15 residues. The CDR3 DNA reads TGTGCCACCAGTGAGGGACAGGGGATACAAGAGACCCAGTACTTC. Translated, it gives CATSEGQGIQETQYF.

The J gene is TRBJ2-7, the V gene TRBV28; TRBD1 is a possible D gene (5 bases). Germline values: CDR1 MDHEN, CDR2 SYDVKM. The CDR3 runs 12 residues. V lost 8 bases and J 2 bases, leaving 10 bases between the germline ends. The CDR3 sequence: CASGAGPYEQYF. The CDR3 region has the DNA TGTGCCAGCGGGGCAGGGCCCTACGAGCAGTACTTC.

The V gene is TRBV7-8, the J gene TRBJ2-4, with 9 bases aligning to TRBD1. Trimming cost V 5 bases and J 5 bases; bases outside gene matches: 10. Germline V gene sequence: CDR1 SGHVS, CDR2 FQNEAQ. This CDR3 spans 16 amino acids. CDR3 nucleotide sequence: TGTGCCAGCAGCCCGGCCGGGACAGGGAACCAAAACATTCAGTACTTC. This gives the protein CASSPAGTGNQNIQYF.

The chain is built from TRBV3-1 (or the pseudogene TRBV3-2) and TRBJ2-7; D is possibly TRBD2 (5 bases). Germline CDR1 is LGHDT and CDR2 is YNNKEL (reference sequence). V dropped 4 bases and J dropped 4 bases, with 11 bases sitting between them. This CDR3 is built from 13 residues. The CDR3, as DNA: TGTGCCAGCAGCCGCGGACTCGAATACGAGCAGTACTTC. Amino acids: CASSRGLEYEQYF.

This chain joins TRBV3-1 (or the pseudogene TRBV3-2) and TRBJ2-1, with no clear D. This CDR3 spans 12 amino acids. The V gene lost 3 bases and the J gene lost 10 bases, with 10 bases spanning the gap. Germline CDR1 is LGHDT and CDR2 is YNNKEL (reference sequence). The CDR3 reads CASSQESVEQFF. The CDR3 region has the DNA TGTGCCAGCAGCCAGGAAAGCGTCGAGCAGTTCTTC.

This chain connects TRBV27 to TRBJ2-1, with 7 positions matching TRBD2. The CDR3 length is 18 residues. CDR1 is MNHEY, CDR2 SMNVEV, per germline (reference sequence). Trimming took 5 bases from V and 3 from J; bases not matched to a gene: 16. For the CDR3, the DNA is TGTGCCAGCAGTAGGGTAGGGGAGACAGCGGGGAACTACAATGAGCAGTTCTTC. This encodes CASSRVGETAGNYNEQFF.